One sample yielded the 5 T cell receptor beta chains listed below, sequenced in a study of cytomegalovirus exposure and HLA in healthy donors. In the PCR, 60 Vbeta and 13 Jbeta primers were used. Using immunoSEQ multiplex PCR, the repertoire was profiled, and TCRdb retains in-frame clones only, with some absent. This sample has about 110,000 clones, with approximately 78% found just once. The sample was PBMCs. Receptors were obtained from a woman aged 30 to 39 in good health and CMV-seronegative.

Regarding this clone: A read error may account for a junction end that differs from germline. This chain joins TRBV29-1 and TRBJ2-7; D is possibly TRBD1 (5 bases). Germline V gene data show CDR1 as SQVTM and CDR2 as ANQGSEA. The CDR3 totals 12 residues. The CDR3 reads CSVVRQGYEQYF. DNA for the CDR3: TGCAGTGTTGTGCGGCAGGGCTACGAGCAGTACTTC.

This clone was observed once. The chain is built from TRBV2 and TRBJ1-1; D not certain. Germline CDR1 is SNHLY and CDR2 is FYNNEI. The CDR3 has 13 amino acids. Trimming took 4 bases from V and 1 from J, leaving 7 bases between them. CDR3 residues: CASSASGNTEAFF. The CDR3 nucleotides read TGTGCCAGCAGTGCCTCGGGGAACACTGAAGCTTTCTTT.

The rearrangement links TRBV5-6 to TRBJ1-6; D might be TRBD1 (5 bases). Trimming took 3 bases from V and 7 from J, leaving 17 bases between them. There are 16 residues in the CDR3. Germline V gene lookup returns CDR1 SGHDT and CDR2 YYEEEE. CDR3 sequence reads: CASSWGGALKNSPLHF. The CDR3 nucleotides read TGTGCCAGCAGCTGGGGCGGCGCTCTAAAAAATTCACCCCTCCACTTT.

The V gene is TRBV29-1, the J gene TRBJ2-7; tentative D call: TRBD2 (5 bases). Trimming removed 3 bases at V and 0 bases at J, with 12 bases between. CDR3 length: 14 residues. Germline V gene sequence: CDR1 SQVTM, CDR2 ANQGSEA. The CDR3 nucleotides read TGCAGCGTTGACGGGCCGGGGAGCTCCTACGAGCAGTACTTC. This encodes CSVDGPGSSYEQYF.

CDR3 sequence (DNA): TGTGCCAGTAGTATTCCATACAGGGGGAATCAGCCCCAGCATTTT. The encoded protein is CASSIPYRGNQPQHF. The chain links TRBV19 to TRBJ1-5; TRBD1 matches at 8 bases. With V trimmed by 3 bases and J by 4 bases, 5 bases remained unmatched. This CDR3 comprises 15 residues. CDR1 is LNHDA, CDR2 SQIVND, per germline (reference sequence).